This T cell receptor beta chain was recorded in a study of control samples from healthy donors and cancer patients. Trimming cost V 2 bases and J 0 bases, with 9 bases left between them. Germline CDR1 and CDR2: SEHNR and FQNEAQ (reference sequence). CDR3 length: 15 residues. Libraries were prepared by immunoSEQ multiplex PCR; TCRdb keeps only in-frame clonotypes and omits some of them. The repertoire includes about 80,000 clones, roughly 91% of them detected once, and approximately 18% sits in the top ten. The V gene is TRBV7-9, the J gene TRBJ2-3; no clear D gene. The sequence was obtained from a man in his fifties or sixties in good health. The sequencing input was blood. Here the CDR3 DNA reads TGTGCCAGCAGCTTACAGAGCACTAGCACAGATACGCAGTATTTT. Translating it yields CASSLQSTSTDTQYF.